The 29 T cell receptor beta chains listed next were all sequenced from one sample in a study of cytomegalovirus exposure and HLA in healthy donors. Assay used: immunoSEQ multiplex PCR; TCRdb lists only in-frame clones, some missing. Counted here are 130,000 to 150,000 clones, 85% to 90% occurring once; the ten biggest clones make up approximately 7.5%. Sequencing used PBMCs. The source of these receptors is a woman in her late teens or twenties in good health and CMV-seropositive.

The rearrangement links TRBV6-1 to TRBJ2-7, with D unresolved. CDR1 and CDR2 (germline): MNHNS, SASEGT. The CDR3 spans 12 residues. Trimming removed 6 bases from V and 2 bases from J, with 8 bases in between. The CDR3 loop is CASSVATYEQYF. The CDR3, as DNA: TGTGCCAGCAGCGTGGCCACCTACGAGCAGTACTTC.

This chain uses TRBV5-5 with TRBJ2-1, with D uncertain. From germline, CDR1 is SGHKS and CDR2 YYEKEE (reference sequence). The CDR3 runs 15 residues. V lost 1 base, J lost 0 bases, and 8 bases lay in between. DNA for the CDR3: TGTGCCAGCAGCTTGACAGTATCCTCCTACAATGAGCAGTTCTTC. Residues: CASSLTVSSYNEQFF.

The chain joins TRBV19 to TRBJ1-2; a weak D match, TRBD1 (6 bases). The CDR3 has 14 residues. V was pared by 4 bases and J by 5 bases, with 14 bases between. Germline V lookup: CDR1 LNHDA, CDR2 SQIVND (reference sequence). CDR3 loop: CASSTTGETYGYTF. The CDR3 DNA reads as TGTGCCAGTAGTACGACAGGAGAGACGTATGGCTACACCTTC.

The chain has TRBV20-1 and TRBJ1-2; no definite D call. The germline CDR1 and CDR2 sequences are DFQATT and SNEGSKA (reference sequence). CDR3 length: 10 amino acids. V was cut by 6 bases and J by 11 bases, with 13 bases left in between. In DNA form, the CDR3 reads TGCAGTGCGCGAACCCCCGGGTACACCTTC. It codes for CSARTPGYTF.

The chain couples TRBV6-1 to TRBJ2-5; maybe TRBD2 (5 bases). This CDR3 contains 17 residues. V was shortened by 3 bases and J by 4 bases, with 21 bases between the two germline ends. From germline, CDR1 is MNHNS and CDR2 SASEGT. CDR3 sequence reads: CASSEGLSSKSRETQYF. In DNA form, the CDR3 reads TGTGCCAGCAGTGAGGGTTTGTCTAGCAAAAGTCGAGAGACCCAGTACTTC.

A few counts support this clone. V usage is TRBV28 and J usage is TRBJ2-7; 12 bases are shared with TRBD2. The CDR3 has 16 residues. Per germline, CDR1 MDHEN and CDR2 SYDVKM. The V segment lost 4 bases and the J segment 6 bases; nucleotides outside the gene matches: 10. The CDR3 bases are TGTGCCAGCAGTTCCGCCTTATCTAGCGGGGGGGCCGAGCAGTACTTC. Translating gives CASSSALSSGGAEQYF.

This sequence joins TRBV4-1 and TRBJ1-5; 10 bases line up with TRBD1. The CDR3 spans 16 residues. From germline, CDR1 is MGHRA and CDR2 YSYEKL. Losses at the gene ends were 2 bases for V and 7 bases for J; bases not matched to a gene: 8. CDR3 coding DNA: TGCGCCAGCAGCCAAACCCCGGGACAGGGGTGGCAGCCCCAGCATTTT. It encodes CASSQTPGQGWQPQHF.

The genes are TRBV19 and TRBJ2-3; possibly TRBD1 for D (5 bases). The CDR3 loop spans 14 amino acids. Trimming stripped 4 bases from V and 0 bases from J, with 8 bases between. Germline V lookup: CDR1 LNHDA, CDR2 SQIVND (reference sequence). CDR3 sequence: CASSKQGSTDTQYF. In DNA form, the CDR3 reads TGTGCCAGTAGTAAGCAGGGCAGCACAGATACGCAGTATTTT.

This chain joins TRBV7-8 and TRBJ2-3, with 16 positions matching TRBD2. This CDR3 has 18 residues. The germline V gene encodes CDR1 SGHVS and CDR2 FQNEAQ. J was trimmed by 6 bases and V by 5 bases; bases with no gene match: 11. CDR3 protein: CASSPDTGLAGGLDTQYF. The CDR3 nucleotides are TGTGCCAGCAGCCCCGACACGGGACTAGCGGGAGGGCTCGATACGCAGTATTTT.

This chain connects TRBV2 to TRBJ2-1; D may be TRBD2 (6 bases). V lost 4 bases and J 1 base, leaving 11 bases between the germline ends. CDR3 length: 15 amino acids. Germline lookup yields CDR1 SNHLY and CDR2 FYNNEI. CDR3 sequence (DNA): TGTGCCAGCAGTGTGAGGGCGGGGTCCTACAATGAGCAGTTCTTC. Protein: CASSVRAGSYNEQFF. The variable domain in full, completed from reference TRBV2 and TRBJ2-1, reads EPEVTQTPSHQVTQMGQEVILRCVPISNHLYFYWYRQILGQKVEFLVSFYNNEISEKSEIFDDQFSVERPDGSNFTLKIRSTKLEDSAMYFCASSVRAGSYNEQFFGPGTRLTVL.

This sequence joins TRBV10-3 and TRBJ2-7; the match to TRBD1 covers 7 bases. The CDR3 extends over 16 amino acids. V gave up 0 bases and J gave up 1 base; unmatched junction bases: 6. Germline loops: CDR1 ENHRY, CDR2 SYGVKD. The CDR3 nucleotides are TGTGCCATCAGTGAGTCGGTGGGACAGACATCCTACGAGCAGTACTTC. Amino acid sequence: CAISESVGQTSYEQYF.

The genes are TRBV11-1 and TRBJ1-2; possibly TRBD1 for D (5 bases). Germline V gene lookup returns CDR1 SGHAT and CDR2 FQDESV (reference sequence). This CDR3 spans 14 amino acids. Trimming removed 4 bases at V and 8 bases at J, with 17 bases between. CDR3 coding DNA: TGTGCCAGCAGCTCGACAGACGACAGATCCGGCTACACCTTC. Protein: CASSSTDDRSGYTF. The full variable domain, in which reference TRBV11-1 and TRBJ1-2 provide the parts outside the CDR3, is EAEVAQSPRYKITEKSQAVAFWCDPISGHATLYWYRQILGQGPELLVQFQDESVVDDSQLPKDRFSAERLKGVDSTLKIQPAELGDSAMYLCASSSTDDRSGYTFGSGTRLTVV.

The rearrangement uses TRBV5-1 and TRBJ2-3; a possible D gene is TRBD2 (6 bases). The ends were cut back, 3 bases at V and 2 bases at J, with 16 bases in the middle. The CDR3 length is 16 residues. Germline CDR1 and CDR2: SGHRS and YFSETQ. CDR3 residues: CASSYGLTEPTDTQYF. The CDR3 nucleotides read TGCGCCAGCAGCTATGGACTAACCGAGCCCACAGATACGCAGTATTTT.

The rearrangement uses TRBV27 and TRBJ1-4; D gene uncertain. The CDR3 extends over 16 amino acids. V lost 3 bases and J 6 bases, leaving 17 bases between the germline ends. Germline loops: CDR1 MNHEY, CDR2 SMNVEV (reference sequence). The CDR3 sequence: CASSFDLQSGHEKLFF. In DNA, the CDR3 is TGTGCCAGCAGTTTTGACCTCCAAAGTGGGCATGAAAAACTGTTTTTT.

This chain joins TRBV5-5 and TRBJ2-7; 7 bases map to TRBD2. V trimming: 5 bases; J trimming: 4 bases; junction bases outside the gene matches: 12. CDR1 and CDR2 from the germline V gene are SGHKS and YYEKEE (reference sequence). The CDR3 is 15 residues long. CDR3 sequence reads: CASSLGREGRYEQYF. The CDR3 DNA is TGTGCCAGCAGTCTGGGAAGGGAGGGGCGGTACGAGCAGTACTTC.

The chain uses TRBV5-5 and TRBJ2-2, with D hard to call. The germline gives CDR1 SGHKS, CDR2 YYEKEE (reference sequence). V was pared by 4 bases and J by 2 bases, with 3 bases between. The CDR3 spans 12 residues. The CDR3, as DNA: TGTGCCAGCAGCCAAAACACCGGGGAGCTGTTTTTT. Protein product: CASSQNTGELFF.

This clone was seen more than once but under ten times. V usage is TRBV5-5 and J usage is TRBJ1-1, with 7 bases that match TRBD1. There are 13 residues in the CDR3. Looked up from germline, CDR1 is SGHKS and CDR2 is YYEKEE (reference sequence). V trimming: 5 bases; J trimming: 1 base; junction bases outside the gene matches: 2. The CDR3, as DNA: TGTGCCAGCAGTCGGGACAGGAACACTGAAGCTTTCTTT. Amino acids: CASSRDRNTEAFF.

The chain is built from TRBV7-9 and TRBJ1-4; D not certain. Germline CDR1 reads SEHNR; CDR2 reads FQNEAQ (reference sequence). Trimming removed 1 base at V and 3 bases at J, with 6 bases between. The CDR3 runs to 14 residues. Here the CDR3 reads CASSLERANEKLFF. In DNA, the CDR3 is TGTGCCAGCAGCTTAGAGAGGGCTAATGAAAAACTGTTTTTT. Full variable domain (missing parts from reference TRBV7-9 and TRBJ1-4): DTGVSQNPRHKITKRGQNVTFRCDPISEHNRLYWYRQTLGQGPEFLTYFQNEAQLEKSRLLSDRFSAERPKGSFSTLEIQRTEQGDSAMYLCASSLERANEKLFFGSGTQLSVL.

The chain employs TRBV2 and TRBJ1-3, with 7 bases aligning to TRBD1. With 7 bases clipped from V and 8 bases from J, the junction kept 14 bases outside the gene matches. Per germline, CDR1 SNHLY and CDR2 FYNNEI. The CDR3 has 15 amino acids. The CDR3 here is CASNRDRSLEYTIYF. DNA for the CDR3: TGTGCCAGCAACCGGGACAGATCTTTGGAATACACCATATATTTT.

The rearrangement links TRBV4-1 to TRBJ1-5, with 9 bases lining up with TRBD1. Germline V lookup: CDR1 MGHRA, CDR2 YSYEKL. V trimming: 3 bases; J trimming: 9 bases; junction bases outside the gene matches: 9. This CDR3 has 15 residues. The CDR3 DNA is TGCGCCAGCAGCCAGACGGGACAGGGAATTTTGCCCCAGCATTTT. Amino acids: CASSQTGQGILPQHF.

The rearrangement uses TRBV27 and TRBJ1-2; 7 nucleotides agree with TRBD1. Trimming at V came to 0 bases and at J to 8 bases, leaving 9 bases not matched to a gene. Germline CDR1 MNHEY, CDR2 SMNVEV (reference sequence). This CDR3 spans 15 amino acids. The chain's CDR3 is CASSLSPGGGGGYTF. CDR3 nucleotide sequence: TGTGCCAGCAGTTTATCTCCAGGGGGTGGGGGAGGCTACACCTTC.

The chain joins TRBV4-2 to TRBJ1-2, with a weak D call TRBD1 (6 bases). The V gene's germline CDR1 is LGHNA and CDR2 YNFKEQ. The V and J ends lost 0 bases and 8 bases respectively, with 16 bases between them. The CDR3 loop spans 15 amino acids. CDR3 region: CASSQDPQGFGGYTF. In DNA form, the CDR3 reads TGTGCCAGCAGCCAAGATCCACAGGGATTTGGGGGCTACACCTTC.

The chain is built from TRBV6-1 and TRBJ2-7, with D possibly TRBD2 on 5 matching bases. Germline V lookup: CDR1 MNHNS, CDR2 SASEGT. Trimming removed 0 bases from V and 1 base from J, with 16 bases in between. CDR3 size: 17 residues. CDR3 in DNA: TGTGCCAGCAGTGAAGCCGGGGTGACTACACTATCCTACGAGCAGTACTTC. The encoded protein is CASSEAGVTTLSYEQYF.

The chain couples TRBV5-6 to TRBJ2-5; D is possibly TRBD2 (6 bases). With 3 bases removed from V and 4 bases from J, the gap between germline ends came to 13 bases. Germline CDR1 and CDR2: SGHDT and YYEEEE. The length of the CDR3 is 14 residues. Written as DNA, the CDR3 is TGTGCCAGCAGCTCCTCTCAGGGAGGAGAGACCCAGTACTTC. This translates into CASSSSQGGETQYF.

The chain recombines TRBV12-5 with TRBJ1-1; TRBD1 matches 9 bases. Germline-derived CDR1 and CDR2 are LGHNT and FRNRAP. CDR3 length: 16 amino acids. J lost 1 base, V lost 6 bases, and 9 bases had no gene match. The CDR3: CASGRGQGRGNTEAFF. In nucleotides, the CDR3 is TGTGCTAGTGGCAGGGGACAGGGACGGGGGAACACTGAAGCTTTCTTT.

The V and J genes are TRBV28 and TRBJ1-4; D gene unclear. Looked up from germline, CDR1 is MDHEN and CDR2 is SYDVKM. Trimming took off 1 base at V and 8 bases at J, with 5 bases between the two ends. This CDR3 contains 12 residues. The CDR3 bases are TGTGCCAGCAGTTTATTTGTAGAAAAACTGTTTTTT. Translation: CASSLFVEKLFF.

The chain joins TRBV9 to TRBJ2-1; 8 bases are shared with TRBD1. Germline CDR1 SGDLS, CDR2 YYNGEE. The CDR3 runs to 15 residues. After removal of 3 bases from V and 0 bases from J, the junction contained 2 bases not matched to a gene. The CDR3 is CASSDGQGSYNEQFF. The CDR3 DNA reads as TGTGCCAGCAGCGATGGACAGGGCTCCTACAATGAGCAGTTCTTC.

This chain uses TRBV6-6 with TRBJ1-5; tentatively, D is TRBD1 (6 bases). V was clipped by 7 bases and J by 9 bases, with 22 bases between them. The CDR3 is made up of 15 amino acids. Germline V CDR1 and CDR2: MNHNY, SVGAGI (reference sequence). The CDR3 region has the DNA TGTGCCAGCACCTACCGGGGGGGGGCTACCGGGCCCCAGCATTTT. This codes for CASTYRGGATGPQHF.

The chain is built from TRBV9 and TRBJ2-1; 8 bases map to TRBD2. The trim removed 1 base at V and 8 bases at J, leaving 11 bases unmatched. This CDR3 spans 16 amino acids. CDR1 and CDR2 from the germline V gene are SGDLS and YYNGEE. CDR3 sequence: CASSVSSPGLEDEQFF. CDR3 sequence (DNA): TGTGCCAGCAGCGTATCTTCCCCGGGACTAGAAGATGAGCAGTTCTTC.